Listed below are T cell receptor beta chains from one sample, sequenced in a study of CD8 T cells in ankylosing spondylitis. A single record per CDR3 protein comes from TCRdb applying MiXCR to the 5' RACE reads. The repertoire holds about 220,000 distinct CDR3 sequences, around 6.6% seen once, with 14% in the top ten. The sample comprised blood, either unsorted or a sorted T cell fraction (not recorded which). The receptors stem from a male donor with ankylosing spondylitis. The CDR3 runs from the conserved cysteine through the conserved F or W. The D gene is left open where the match is weak. Size is stated for part of the rows, as once, few or many counts, or as a class when the clone is expanded.

V gene: TRBV6-2/TRBV6-3; clone size: many; J gene: TRBJ1-5; D gene: .; CDR3 protein: CASSYAVYSNQPQHF; CDR3 DNA: TGTGCCAGCAGTTACGCGGTGTATAGCAATCAGCCCCAGCATTTT
V gene: TRBV30; clone size: .; J gene: TRBJ1-1; D gene: .; CDR3 protein: CAWRTETEAFF; CDR3 DNA: TGTGCCTGGAGGACGGAGACTGAAGCTTTCTTT
V gene: TRBV6-6; clone size: many; J gene: TRBJ1-2; D gene: .; CDR3 protein: CASKGRTYGYTF; CDR3 DNA: TGTGCCAGCAAAGGGAGAACCTATGGCTACACCTTC
V gene: TRBV15; clone size: many; J gene: TRBJ2-7; D gene: .; CDR3 protein: CATSPWGGTQAEQYF; CDR3 DNA: TGTGCCACCTCTCCCTGGGGGGGCACTCAAGCCGAGCAGTACTTC
V gene: TRBV12-3/TRBV12-4; clone size: many; J gene: TRBJ2-7; D gene: .; CDR3 protein: CASSLAANYEQYF; CDR3 DNA: TGTGCCAGCAGTTTGGCGGCTAACTACGAGCAGTACTTC
V gene: TRBV15; clone size: many; J gene: TRBJ2-7; D gene: .; CDR3 protein: CATSILGAYEQYF; CDR3 DNA: TGTGCCACCAGCATCCTAGGGGCCTACGAGCAGTACTTC
V gene: TRBV9; clone size: .; J gene: TRBJ1-2; D gene: .; CDR3 protein: CASTPTGGRGAYGYTF; CDR3 DNA: TGTGCCAGCACCCCCACGGGGGGGCGAGGCGCCTATGGCTACACCTTC
V gene: TRBV7-9; clone size: few; J gene: TRBJ2-1; D gene: .; CDR3 protein: CASSLDLATEQFF; CDR3 DNA: TGTGCCAGCAGCTTAGATCTGGCTACCGAGCAGTTCTTC
V gene: TRBV28; clone size: many; J gene: TRBJ2-7; D gene: TRBD1; CDR3 protein: CASSLGTGGFDEQYF; CDR3 DNA: TGTGCCAGCAGTTTAGGGACAGGGGGCTTCGACGAGCAGTACTTC
V gene: TRBV6-1; clone size: many; J gene: TRBJ2-7; D gene: .; CDR3 protein: CASSPMGPYEQYF; CDR3 DNA: TGTGCCAGCAGTCCAATGGGGCCCTACGAGCAGTACTTC
V gene: TRBV4-2; clone size: many; J gene: TRBJ1-1; D gene: TRBD1; CDR3 protein: CASSDRDRGLIAFF; CDR3 DNA: TGTGCCAGCAGCGACCGGGACAGGGGGTTGATTGCTTTCTTT
V gene: TRBV20-1; clone size: few; J gene: TRBJ1-2; D gene: .; CDR3 protein: CSARVGYGGYTF; CDR3 DNA: TGCAGTGCTAGAGTGGGGTACGGTGGCTACACCTTC
V gene: TRBV7-9; clone size: many; J gene: TRBJ2-7; D gene: .; CDR3 protein: CASSLGGDLYF; CDR3 DNA: TGTGCCAGCAGCTTAGGCGGGGACCTGTACTTC
V gene: TRBV9; clone size: many; J gene: TRBJ2-5; D gene: .; CDR3 protein: CASSVGRRQETQYF; CDR3 DNA: TGTGCCAGCAGCGTAGGGCGGCGCCAAGAGACCCAGTACTTC
V gene: TRBV6-1; clone size: few; J gene: TRBJ1-1; D gene: .; CDR3 protein: CASSDRDSWKSNTEAFF; CDR3 DNA: TGTGCCAGCAGTGATAGGGACTCCTGGAAGTCAAACACTGAAGCTTTCTTT
V gene: TRBV28; clone size: many; J gene: TRBJ2-5; D gene: TRBD2; CDR3 protein: CASSLRTSGGPEKPQETQYF; CDR3 DNA: TGTGCCAGCAGTTTACGGACTAGCGGGGGACCCGAGAAACCGCAAGAGACCCAGTACTTC
V gene: TRBV6-5; clone size: many; J gene: TRBJ2-1; D gene: .; CDR3 protein: CASSYVLANDEQFF; CDR3 DNA: TGTGCCAGCAGTTACGTTCTAGCGAACGATGAGCAGTTCTTC
V gene: TRBV16; clone size: few; J gene: TRBJ2-6; D gene: .; CDR3 protein: CASSHRPLPSSGANVLTF; CDR3 DNA: TGTGCCAGCAGCCACCGACCTTTACCTAGCTCTGGGGCCAACGTCCTGACTTTC
V gene: TRBV5-1; clone size: many; J gene: TRBJ1-5; D gene: .; CDR3 protein: CASSFEINQPQHF; CDR3 DNA: TGCGCCAGCAGCTTTGAAATTAATCAGCCCCAGCATTTT
V gene: TRBV29-1; clone size: many; J gene: TRBJ1-1; D gene: TRBD1; CDR3 protein: CSVAHTRTGMGEAFF; CDR3 DNA: TGCAGCGTTGCCCACACCAGGACAGGTATGGGCGAAGCTTTCTTT
V gene: TRBV20-1; clone size: many; J gene: TRBJ1-1; D gene: .; CDR3 protein: CSARRGSMNTEAFF; CDR3 DNA: TGCAGTGCTAGGAGGGGCAGCATGAACACTGAAGCTTTCTTT
V gene: TRBV9; clone size: many; J gene: TRBJ2-3; D gene: .; CDR3 protein: CASSVEGERDTQYF; CDR3 DNA: TGTGCCAGCAGCGTAGAAGGGGAGAGGGATACGCAGTATTTT
V gene: TRBV6-2/TRBV6-3; clone size: many; J gene: TRBJ2-2; D gene: TRBD2; CDR3 protein: CASSYSTTSGRDRNTGELFF; CDR3 DNA: TGTGCCAGCAGTTACTCAACGACTAGCGGGAGGGATAGGAACACCGGGGAGCTGTTTTTT
V gene: TRBV29-1; clone size: many; J gene: TRBJ2-7; D gene: .; CDR3 protein: CSVRRGSRYEQYF; CDR3 DNA: TGCAGCGTTCGACGCGGCAGCCGCTACGAGCAGTACTTC
V gene: TRBV3-1; clone size: .; J gene: TRBJ1-6; D gene: .; CDR3 protein: CASSQGDSHSPLHF; CDR3 DNA: TGTGCCAGCAGCCAAGGGGACTCCCATTCACCCCTCCACTTT
V gene: TRBV7-9; clone size: many; J gene: TRBJ1-2; D gene: .; CDR3 protein: CASSLASGNLDGYTF; CDR3 DNA: TGTGCCAGCAGCTTAGCCTCCGGGAACCTTGATGGCTACACCTTC
V gene: TRBV29-1; clone size: many; J gene: TRBJ1-5; D gene: .; CDR3 protein: CSVLLPEGQPQHF; CDR3 DNA: TGCAGCGTTTTGCTCCCGGAGGGTCAGCCCCAGCATTTT
V gene: TRBV6-2/TRBV6-3; clone size: many; J gene: TRBJ1-2; D gene: TRBD1; CDR3 protein: CASSYSKAQGYGYTF; CDR3 DNA: TGTGCCAGCAGTTACTCGAAGGCACAGGGGTATGGCTACACCTTC
V gene: TRBV10-2; clone size: many; J gene: TRBJ2-1; D gene: TRBD2; CDR3 protein: CASSDLAGAYNEQFF; CDR3 DNA: TGCGCCAGCAGTGATCTAGCGGGAGCCTACAATGAGCAGTTCTTC
V gene: TRBV29-1; clone size: many; J gene: TRBJ2-3; D gene: TRBD1; CDR3 protein: CSAVPGTAVLDTQYF; CDR3 DNA: TGCAGCGCCGTACCGGGGACAGCCGTTTTGGATACGCAGTATTTT
V gene: TRBV7-9; clone size: .; J gene: TRBJ2-7; D gene: TRBD1; CDR3 protein: CASSSNLWDRSYEQYF; CDR3 DNA: TGTGCCAGCAGCTCAAACTTATGGGACAGAAGCTACGAGCAGTACTTC
V gene: TRBV13; clone size: many; J gene: TRBJ2-7; D gene: TRBD1; CDR3 protein: CASSTRQGPYEQYF; CDR3 DNA: TGTGCCAGCAGCACCCGACAGGGACCCTACGAGCAGTACTTC
V gene: TRBV4-2; clone size: .; J gene: TRBJ1-2; D gene: TRBD1; CDR3 protein: CASSLQRGTAIF; CDR3 DNA: TGTGCCAGCAGCCTTCAACGGGGGACAGCTATCTTC
V gene: TRBV12-3/TRBV12-4; clone size: many; J gene: TRBJ2-1; D gene: TRBD2; CDR3 protein: CASSLAPLAGNEQFF; CDR3 DNA: TGTGCCAGCAGTTTAGCGCCCCTAGCGGGAAATGAGCAGTTCTTC
V gene: TRBV28; clone size: many; J gene: TRBJ2-4; D gene: TRBD1; CDR3 protein: CASGTGTEFALAKNIQYF; CDR3 DNA: TGTGCCAGCGGAACCGGGACAGAGTTTGCCTTAGCCAAAAACATTCAGTACTTC
V gene: TRBV20-1; clone size: .; J gene: TRBJ2-5; D gene: .; CDR3 protein: CSSPTSSWETQYF; CDR3 DNA: TGCAGCTCGCCGACTAGTAGTTGGGAGACCCAGTACTTC
V gene: TRBV6-5; clone size: few; J gene: TRBJ2-5; D gene: .; CDR3 protein: CASSYAKDYRETQYF; CDR3 DNA: TGTGCCAGCAGTTATGCGAAGGACTATCGGGAGACCCAGTACTTC
V gene: TRBV28; clone size: many; J gene: TRBJ2-1; D gene: TRBD1; CDR3 protein: CASSTWTGGDEQFF; CDR3 DNA: TGTGCCAGCAGTACATGGACAGGGGGCGATGAGCAGTTCTTC
V gene: TRBV29-1; clone size: many; J gene: TRBJ2-7; D gene: .; CDR3 protein: CSVVLVGEQYF; CDR3 DNA: TGCAGCGTTGTACTAGTCGGCGAGCAGTACTTC
V gene: TRBV6-5; clone size: .; J gene: TRBJ1-3; D gene: TRBD1; CDR3 protein: CASSFRTGGNTIYF; CDR3 DNA: TGTGCCAGCAGTTTTAGGACAGGCGGAAACACCATATATTTT
V gene: TRBV4-3; clone size: many; J gene: TRBJ1-6; D gene: TRBD1; CDR3 protein: CASSQEGTGENSPLHF; CDR3 DNA: TGCGCCAGCAGCCAAGAGGGGACAGGGGAGAATTCACCCCTCCACTTT
V gene: TRBV20-1; clone size: .; J gene: TRBJ2-7; D gene: .; CDR3 protein: CSARVGYLYEQYF; CDR3 DNA: TGCAGTGCTAGAGTCGGCTACCTCTACGAGCAGTACTTC
V gene: TRBV6-2/TRBV6-3; clone size: many; J gene: TRBJ1-5; D gene: .; CDR3 protein: CASDFEQGMGYSNQPQHF; CDR3 DNA: TGTGCCAGCGATTTCGAACAGGGAATGGGGTATAGCAATCAGCCCCAGCATTTT
V gene: TRBV7-9; clone size: many; J gene: TRBJ2-7; D gene: TRBD1; CDR3 protein: CASSLGTVQYEQYF; CDR3 DNA: TGTGCCAGCAGCCTCGGGACAGTTCAGTACGAGCAGTACTTC
V gene: TRBV2; clone size: .; J gene: TRBJ2-7; D gene: TRBD2; CDR3 protein: CATLISSGRDRTYEQYF; CDR3 DNA: TGTGCCACCCTAATCTCTAGCGGGAGGGATAGAACCTACGAGCAGTACTTC
V gene: TRBV2; clone size: .; J gene: TRBJ1-2; D gene: .; CDR3 protein: CASSVGAHIFGYTF; CDR3 DNA: TGTGCCAGCAGTGTAGGCGCTCATATCTTTGGCTACACCTTC
V gene: TRBV11-2; clone size: many; J gene: TRBJ2-1; D gene: TRBD2; CDR3 protein: CASSLRLADYNEQFF; CDR3 DNA: TGTGCCAGCAGCTTAAGACTAGCGGACTACAATGAGCAGTTCTTC
V gene: TRBV27; clone size: .; J gene: TRBJ2-3; D gene: .; CDR3 protein: CASRTIRGTDTQYF; CDR3 DNA: TGTGCCAGCAGAACGATCAGGGGCACAGATACGCAGTATTTT
V gene: TRBV7-3; clone size: many; J gene: TRBJ2-1; D gene: TRBD2; CDR3 protein: CASSTRLANEQFF; CDR3 DNA: TGTGCCAGCAGCACGCGACTAGCAAATGAGCAGTTCTTC
V gene: TRBV21-1; clone size: .; J gene: TRBJ2-2; D gene: .; CDR3 protein: CASGTTNTGELFF; CDR3 DNA: TGTGCCAGCGGGACAACGAACACCGGGGAGCTGTTTTTT
V gene: TRBV27; clone size: many; J gene: TRBJ1-6; D gene: .; CDR3 protein: CASSPGMLGYNSPLHF; CDR3 DNA: TGTGCCAGCAGCCCAGGGATGTTGGGATATAATTCACCCCTCCACTTT
V gene: TRBV6-1; clone size: many; J gene: TRBJ2-7; D gene: .; CDR3 protein: CASSEGEESSYEQYF; CDR3 DNA: TGTGCCAGCAGTGAAGGAGAAGAGTCCAGCTACGAGCAGTACTTC
V gene: TRBV3-1; clone size: many; J gene: TRBJ2-1; D gene: TRBD2; CDR3 protein: CASSHKTSGGAYNEQFF; CDR3 DNA: TGTGCCAGCAGCCATAAAACTAGCGGGGGGGCCTACAATGAGCAGTTCTTC
V gene: TRBV27; clone size: .; J gene: TRBJ2-7; D gene: TRBD1; CDR3 protein: CASSLSQGQTYEQYF; CDR3 DNA: TGTGCCAGCAGTTTATCACAGGGGCAAACCTACGAGCAGTACTTC